Listed below are T cell receptor beta chains from one sample, sequenced in a study of cytomegalovirus exposure and HLA in healthy donors. Measured with immunoSEQ multiplex PCR; TCRdb has only the in-frame clones, and not every one. Of around 170,000 clones listed, 85% are singletons. Sequencing was carried out using PBMCs. Receptors were obtained from a man aged 18 to 29 in good health and CMV-seropositive. Both conserved end residues are part of each CDR3. Each record gives: clone size, V gene, D gene, J gene, CDR3 DNA, CDR3 protein. A D gene is named only where the DNA matches it firmly. Clone sizes are given selectively: once, few, many, or a class where the clone is expanded.

-,TRBV6-5,TRBD1,TRBJ2-7,TGTGCCAGCAATCACAGGGGATCCTACGAGCAGTACTTC,CASNHRGSYEQYF
-,TRBV12-1,-,TRBJ2-2,TGTGCCAGCAGCTTACCTCCGGGGGGAAGTGTCGGGGAGCTGTTTTTT,CASSLPPGGSVGELFF
-,TRBV30,TRBD2,TRBJ2-1,TGTGCCTGGAGTGTTAGAACGGGGGGTGAGCAGTTCTTC,CAWSVRTGGEQFF
-,TRBV2,TRBD2,TRBJ2-3,TGTGCCAGCAGCGCCGGGACTAGCGGCACAGATACGCAGTATTTT,CASSAGTSGTDTQYF
-,TRBV28,-,TRBJ2-1,TGTGCCAGCAGTCTGCACGGGGGAGGTACCTACAATGAGCAGTTCTTC,CASSLHGGGTYNEQFF
few,TRBV18,TRBD1,TRBJ2-7,TGTGCCAGCTCGCAGGGACAGGTCAGTTTTAGCGAGCAGTACTTC,CASSQGQVSFSEQYF
-,TRBV6-5,-,TRBJ2-7,TGTGCCAGCACCTCGCCCAGTTCCTACGAGCAGTACTTC,CASTSPSSYEQYF
-,TRBV20-1,-,TRBJ2-7,TGCAGTGCTTTGACAGGCTACGAGCAGTACTTC,CSALTGYEQYF
-,TRBV6-5,-,TRBJ2-1,TGTGCCAGCAGCCCCGGCAGGATAGAGCAGTTCTTC,CASSPGRIEQFF
few,TRBV30,-,TRBJ1-2,TGTGCCTGGAGCCCAGGCTATGGCTACACCTTC,CAWSPGYGYTF
-,TRBV6-1,TRBD1,TRBJ1-2,TGTGCCAGCAGAAACAGGGGGGCTCGGGGCTACACCTTC,CASRNRGARGYTF
-,TRBV19,-,TRBJ1-1,TGTGCCAGTAGTAAATTATCGGCGGCGGTGGAACCTGAAGCTTTCTTT,CASSKLSAAVEPEAFF
-,TRBV6-5,TRBD1,TRBJ2-7,TGTGCCAGCAGTTACGCGGGGGACAGGGCAGGCGAGCAGTACTTC,CASSYAGDRAGEQYF